This TCR beta chain is from a study of blood T cell repertoires in COVID-19. Whole-study context: The samples span acute and convalescent COVID-19 from the United States, Italy and Spain.

Germline V gives CDR1 MGHRA, CDR2 YSYEKL. The CDR3 loop spans 15 amino acids. V shed 4 bases, J shed 5 bases, and the junction held 8 bases outside the gene matches. Methods used by the authors: Amplifying reference gene primers gave estimates of nucleated cell counts. Data came from immunoSEQ multiplex PCR; TCRdb stores just in-frame clones and leaves some out. V and J calls and clone size follow that table, whereas D and trimming were derived from the DNA. This table has roughly 240,000 clones, over 80% appearing once. The chain carries TRBV4-1 and TRBJ2-5, with TRBD1 matching over 9 bases. The sample taken for sequencing was peripheral blood. This TCR was sampled from a man in his 60s who had recovered from COVID-19. The CDR3: CASSRSDRGDETQYF. In DNA form, the CDR3 reads TGCGCCAGCAGCCGATCGGACAGGGGAGACGAGACCCAGTACTTC.